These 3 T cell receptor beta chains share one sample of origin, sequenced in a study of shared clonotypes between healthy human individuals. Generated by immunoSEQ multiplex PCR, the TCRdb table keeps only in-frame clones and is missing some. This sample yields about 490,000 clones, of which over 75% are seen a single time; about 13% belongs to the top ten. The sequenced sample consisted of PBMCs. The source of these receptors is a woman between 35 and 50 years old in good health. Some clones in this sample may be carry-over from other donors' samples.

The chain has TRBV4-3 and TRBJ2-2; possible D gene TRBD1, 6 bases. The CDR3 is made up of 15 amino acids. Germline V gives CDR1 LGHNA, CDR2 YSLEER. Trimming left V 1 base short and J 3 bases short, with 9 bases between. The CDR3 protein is CASSQGSGDTGELFF. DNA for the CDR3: TGCGCCAGCAGCCAAGGGTCAGGGGACACCGGGGAGCTGTTTTTT.

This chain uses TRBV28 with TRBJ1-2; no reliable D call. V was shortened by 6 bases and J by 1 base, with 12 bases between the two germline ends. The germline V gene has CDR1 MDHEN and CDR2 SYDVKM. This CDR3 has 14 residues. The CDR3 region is CASSLPGSNYGYTF. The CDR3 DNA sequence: TGTGCCAGCAGCCTCCCGGGGAGTAACTATGGCTACACCTTC.

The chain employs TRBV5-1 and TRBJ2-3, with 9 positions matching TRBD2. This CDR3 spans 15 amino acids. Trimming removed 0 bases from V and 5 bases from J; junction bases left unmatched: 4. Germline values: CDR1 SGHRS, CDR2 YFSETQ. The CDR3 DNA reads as TGCGCCAGCAGCTTGGAGGCGGGAGGGGTAGATACGCAGTATTTT. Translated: CASSLEAGGVDTQYF. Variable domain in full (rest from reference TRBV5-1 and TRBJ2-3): KAGVTQTPRYLIKTRGQQVTLSCSPISGHRSVSWYQQTPGQGLQFLFEYFSETQRNKGNFPGRFSGRQFSNSRSEMNVSTLELGDSALYLCASSLEAGGVDTQYFGPGTRLTVL.